This entry lists 7 T cell receptor beta chains sequenced from one sample in a study of TIL therapy for anti-PD-1-resistant metastatic lung cancer. This was the immunoSEQ v3 assay. Clones were sequenced by immunoSEQ multiplex PCR, and TCRdb holds only the in-frame ones, with some missing. Altogether about 60,000 clones are present, around 69% being singletons, with the ten largest covering around 6.1%. Sample time point: pre-treatment sample, taken before nivolumab and TIL therapy. The sample in question was blood, obtained at baseline. The source of these receptors is a person aged 25-80 years with non-small cell lung cancer.

This clone appeared a few times. This rearrangement joins TRBV7-8 to TRBJ1-2; perhaps TRBD1 as D (6 bases). CDR3 length: 13 residues. Trimming left V 5 bases short and J 4 bases short, with 11 bases between. Germline CDR1 SGHVS, CDR2 FQNEAQ. The DNA of the CDR3 is TGTGCCAGCAGCCCCCAGGGGACCTATGGCTACACCTTC. This codes for CASSPQGTYGYTF.

This clone has only a few counts. The chain employs TRBV30 and TRBJ1-6, with D unresolved. Trimming removed 4 bases at V and 10 bases at J, with 8 bases between. This CDR3 is 11 amino acids long. From germline, CDR1 is GTSNPN and CDR2 SVGIG (reference sequence). The CDR3 reads CAWKAGSPLHF. The CDR3 bases are TGTGCCTGGAAAGCGGGCTCACCCCTCCACTTT.

The chain combines TRBV5-4 with TRBJ2-3, with D possibly being TRBD2 (5 bases). CDR1 SGHNT and CDR2 YYREEE come from the germline V gene (reference sequence). V lost 4 bases and J 0 bases, leaving 15 bases between the germline ends. The CDR3 covers 16 residues. The CDR3 is CASSLLRDSSTDTQYF. In DNA form, the CDR3 reads TGTGCCAGCAGCCTACTGAGGGATTCTAGCACAGATACGCAGTATTTT.

V usage is TRBV5-5 and J usage is TRBJ1-1; D is uncertain. Germline V gene lookup returns CDR1 SGHKS and CDR2 YYEKEE (reference sequence). The V end was cut by 0 bases, the J end by 3 bases, with 12 bases between. This CDR3 has 15 residues. CDR3 nucleotide sequence: TGTGCCAGCAGCTTGGTTATAGGCCCAGACACTGAAGCTTTCTTT. Its translation: CASSLVIGPDTEAFF.

This clone was seen a few times. The chain couples TRBV27 to TRBJ2-2; no clear D gene. CDR1 MNHEY and CDR2 SMNVEV come from the germline V gene (reference sequence). CDR3 length: 13 amino acids. Trimming cost V 6 bases and J 3 bases, with 8 bases left between them. The CDR3 reads CASSLTYTGELFF. The DNA for the CDR3 is TGTGCCAGCAGCCTGACCTACACCGGGGAGCTGTTTTTT.

This chain connects TRBV11-2 to TRBJ2-7, with D possibly being TRBD1 (5 bases). Germline values: CDR1 SGHAT, CDR2 FQNNGV. Deletions cut 3 bases from V and 2 bases from J, with 14 bases between. There are 15 residues in the CDR3. The CDR3 loop reads CASSFDAGLAYEQYF. DNA of the CDR3: TGTGCCAGCAGCTTTGATGCAGGGCTTGCCTACGAGCAGTACTTC.

The rearrangement joins TRBV11-3 to TRBJ2-7; no firm D call. Germline CDR1 is SGHNT and CDR2 is YENEEA. The ends were cut back, 3 bases at V and 5 bases at J, with 14 bases in the middle. This CDR3 region has 14 residues. Written as DNA, the CDR3 is TGTGCCAGCAGCTTTACCGGCAACCTCGACGAGCAGTACTTC. It is translated as CASSFTGNLDEQYF.